Listed here are 5 T cell receptor beta chains from one sample, sequenced in a study of vaccination effects on CD4 cells after COVID-19. Before any sequencing was done, the ViraFEST assay used viral peptide pools to expand antigen-specific CD4+ T cells. Following culture for around 10 days, CD4+ T cells were isolated. Each participant was administered two doses of either the BNT162b2 or the mRNA-1273 vaccine. The antigens for these receptors are not known. TCRdb's copy holds only in-frame clones and misses some; the assay was immunoSEQ multiplex PCR. The sample includes some 74,000 clones, approximately 81% of them seen just once. The specimen comprised CD4+ T cells from PBMCs cultured with HCoV-229E spike peptides, sampled after COVID-19 vaccination. The source is a human donor who received a COVID-19 vaccine.

This clone was seen a handful of times. The V gene is TRBV7-8, the J gene TRBJ2-2; TRBD2 is a possible D gene (6 bases). This CDR3 is 17 amino acids long. V was cut by 0 bases and J by 1 base, with 12 bases left in between. Germline lookup yields CDR1 SGHVS and CDR2 FQNEAQ. CDR3 protein: CASSLAMSGQNTGELFF. In DNA, the CDR3 is TGTGCCAGCAGCTTAGCGATGAGCGGGCAGAACACCGGGGAGCTGTTTTTT.

This sequence joins TRBV20-1 and TRBJ2-5; no firm D call. V was shortened by 8 bases and J by 2 bases, with 9 bases between the two germline ends. Germline V gene sequence: CDR1 DFQATT, CDR2 SNEGSKA (reference sequence). The CDR3 runs 11 residues. The CDR3 DNA reads TGCAGTCCACTCCTACAAGAGACCCAGTACTTC. Its translation: CSPLLQETQYF.

J is TRBJ2-2 and V is TRBV5-1, with 7 bases that match TRBD2. Trimming cost V 0 bases and J 6 bases; bases outside gene matches: 5. This CDR3 is 15 amino acids long. Per germline, CDR1 SGHRS and CDR2 YFSETQ. The CDR3 protein is CASSLGTRVPGELFF. The CDR3 coding sequence is TGCGCCAGCAGCTTGGGGACTAGGGTCCCCGGGGAGCTGTTTTTT.

CDR3 in amino acids: CASSQGWSSGSNIQYF. The CDR3 DNA follows: TGTGCCAGCAGCCAAGGTTGGTCTAGCGGGTCAAACATTCAGTACTTC. This chain links TRBV3-1 (or the pseudogene TRBV3-2) with TRBJ2-4; 8 bases are a match to TRBD2. Germline CDR1 and CDR2: LGHDT and YNNKEL (reference sequence). Trimming took 1 base from V and 6 from J; bases not matched to a gene: 8. The CDR3 totals 16 residues.

The V gene is TRBV29-1, the J gene TRBJ1-6; tentatively, D is TRBD1 (5 bases). This CDR3 is 17 amino acids long. The germline V and J ends were trimmed by 6 bases and 13 bases, with 31 bases remaining between them. Germline-derived CDR1 and CDR2 are SQVTM and ANQGSEA. Here the CDR3 reads CSVEPAGTKLRLGPLHF. CDR3 nucleotide sequence: TGCAGCGTAGAACCCGCCGGGACGAAGCTCAGGCTGGGGCCCCTCCACTTT.